This entry lists 14 T cell receptor beta chains sequenced from one sample in a study of a mutant IDH1 vaccine in newly diagnosed glioma. TCRdb's table, derived via immunoSEQ multiplex PCR, lists solely in-frame clones and lacks some. The table records 50,000 or so clones, around 80% of them present only once. Which antigens these TCRs recognize remains unknown. Time point reported: week 5, during vaccination. A 20-mer mutant IDH1 peptide at 300 ug was injected subcutaneously with topical imiquimod. Sequences were derived from PBMCs, sampled from a glioma patient whose treatment included an IDH1 peptide vaccine. Every receptor here comes from a woman between 50 and 59 years old with glioma.

This clone was detected only a few times. CDR3 coding DNA: TGTGCCAGCATGTACGCCAAGGAAGCTTTCTTT. Its translation is CASMYAKEAFF. This chain joins TRBV27 and TRBJ1-1, with D uncertain. Germline CDR1 is MNHEY and CDR2 is SMNVEV (reference sequence). CDR3 length: 11 residues. V was shortened by 7 bases and J by 8 bases, with 11 bases between the two germline ends.

This sequence joins TRBV21-1 and TRBJ1-1. TRBV21-1 constitutes a pseudogene. The CDR3 length is 18 residues. CDR3 nucleotides: TGTGCCAGGATACTACAAGGGGGGGACACCAACTCGAACACTGAAGCTTTCTTT. It encodes CARILQGGDTNSNTEAFF.

V gene TRBV10-3 combines with J gene TRBJ2-7; the D gene is possibly TRBD1 (6 bases). V shed 2 bases and J shed 5 bases, with 7 bases lying between them. Germline CDR1 and CDR2: ENHRY and SYGVKD. This CDR3 spans 12 amino acids. As DNA, the CDR3 is TGTGCCATCAGTGAGGCAGGGGACGAGCAGTACTTC. It codes for CAISEAGDEQYF.

This clone was counted a single time. The chain is built from TRBV5-4 and TRBJ2-4; 8 bases agree with TRBD1. Trimming removed 3 bases from V and 3 bases from J; junction bases left unmatched: 5. Germline loops: CDR1 SGHNT, CDR2 YYREEE (reference sequence). This CDR3 is 15 amino acids long. The CDR3 DNA reads TGTGCCAGCAGCTGGGACAGGAGCCTCAAAAACATTCAGTACTTC. This sequence encodes CASSWDRSLKNIQYF.

There are a few counts of this clone. The J gene is TRBJ1-1, the V gene TRBV14; D unresolved. This CDR3 is 14 amino acids long. V was trimmed by 4 bases and J by 0 bases, leaving 9 bases between them. The V gene's germline CDR1 is SGHDN and CDR2 FVKESK. CDR3: CASSLIGVNTEAFF. DNA of the CDR3: TGTGCCAGCAGCCTCATCGGGGTGAACACTGAAGCTTTCTTT.

In its sample, this clone was seen once. The chain is built from TRBV18 and TRBJ1-3; D is undetermined. The CDR3 runs to 16 residues. Germline V gene lookup returns CDR1 KGHSH and CDR2 LQKENI. Trimming stripped 0 bases from V and 0 bases from J, with 9 bases between. The CDR3 DNA sequence: TGTGCCAGCTCACCACCCCCAGGCGGCTCTGGAAACACCATATATTTT. Its protein product is CASSPPPGGSGNTIYF. The entire variable domain, with the rest obtained from reference TRBV18 and TRBJ1-3, is as follows: NAGVMQNPRHLVRRRGQEARLRCSPMKGHSHVYWYRQLPEEGLKFMVYLQKENIIDESGMPKERFSAEFPKEGPSILRIQQVVRGDSAAYFCASSPPPGGSGNTIYFGEGSWLTVV.

This clone was detected a few times. The rearrangement joins TRBV2 to TRBJ1-2; D possibly corresponds to TRBD1 (6 bases). Trimming took 7 bases from V and 7 from J, leaving 13 bases between them. The germline gives CDR1 SNHLY, CDR2 FYNNEI. CDR3 length equals 12 residues. CDR3 protein: CASITGTGGYTF. Here the CDR3 DNA reads TGTGCCAGCATCACAGGGACGGGTGGCTACACCTTC.

The chain is built from TRBV10-2 and TRBJ2-2; TRBD1 or TRBD2 may be the D gene (5 bases each). The germline CDR1 and CDR2 sequences are WSHSY and SAAADI. V gave up 3 bases and J gave up 2 bases, with 22 bases separating them. The CDR3 runs to 19 residues. The CDR3 coding sequence is TGCGCCAGCAGTGAATCCGTGGTAATTCGGGACCGCAACACCGGGGAGCTGTTTTTT. Translating gives CASSESVVIRDRNTGELFF.

The V and J genes are TRBV5-6 and TRBJ2-7; 10 nucleotides match TRBD1. The CDR3 is 14 amino acids. The V gene end was trimmed by 1 base and the J gene end by 4 bases; junction bases not matched to a gene: 2. The germline V gene encodes CDR1 SGHDT and CDR2 YYEEEE. The CDR3 DNA follows: TGTGCCAGCAGCTTGCCGGGACAGGGGTACGAGCAGTACTTC. It codes for CASSLPGQGYEQYF.

The chain uses TRBV14 and TRBJ1-3; D gene ambiguous. V lost 0 bases and J 9 bases, leaving 9 bases between the germline ends. The CDR3 totals 13 residues. CDR1 and CDR2 from the germline V gene are SGHDN and FVKESK. CDR3: CASSQDWALTIYF. DNA of the CDR3: TGTGCCAGCAGCCAAGACTGGGCCCTCACCATATATTTT.

The chain uses TRBV19 and TRBJ2-7, with 8 bases aligning to TRBD2. Germline lookup yields CDR1 LNHDA and CDR2 SQIVND (reference sequence). Losses at the gene ends were 3 bases for V and 6 bases for J; bases not matched to a gene: 4. This CDR3 is built from 13 residues. CDR3 protein: CASSMAGGGEQYF. In DNA, the CDR3 is TGTGCCAGTAGTATGGCGGGGGGCGGCGAGCAGTACTTC.

Regarding this clone: The sample carries other DNA sequences with the same CDR3. The chain links TRBV18 to TRBJ1-5; D possibly corresponds to TRBD1 (5 bases). Germline V gene sequence: CDR1 KGHSH, CDR2 LQKENI. The CDR3 consists of 14 residues. Trimming pared 2 bases from V and 1 base from J, leaving 6 bases between. CDR3 in DNA: TGTGCCAGCTCACCATGGGGGAGCAATCAGCCCCAGCATTTT. Translated: CASSPWGSNQPQHF.

The chain has TRBV9 and TRBJ1-2; 12 bases are a match to TRBD1. Germline V gene sequence: CDR1 SGDLS, CDR2 YYNGEE. The CDR3 totals 18 residues. Trimming at V came to 2 bases and at J to 3 bases, leaving 11 bases not matched to a gene. The CDR3 here is CASSVGRDRGRGDYGYTF. The CDR3 DNA sequence: TGTGCCAGCAGCGTGGGCCGGGACAGGGGGCGCGGGGACTATGGCTACACCTTC.

The J gene is TRBJ2-3, the V gene TRBV18, with D perhaps TRBD2 (6 bases). The germline V gene encodes CDR1 KGHSH and CDR2 LQKENI. This CDR3 comprises 15 residues. The V and J ends lost 0 bases and 4 bases respectively, with 11 bases between them. CDR3: CASSPPGRTSDTQYF. The DNA of the CDR3 is TGTGCCAGCTCACCACCAGGGAGGACGTCAGATACGCAGTATTTT. Based on the CDR3 plus reference TRBV18 and TRBJ2-3, the full variable domain is NAGVMQNPRHLVRRRGQEARLRCSPMKGHSHVYWYRQLPEEGLKFMVYLQKENIIDESGMPKERFSAEFPKEGPSILRIQQVVRGDSAAYFCASSPPGRTSDTQYFGPGTRLTVL.